A single sample is the source of the 15 T cell receptor beta chains below, sequenced in a study of control samples from healthy donors and cancer patients. Repertoires were generated with immunoSEQ multiplex PCR, while TCRdb's copy carries only in-frame clones and drops some. Counted here are 150,000 or so clones, 85% to 95% occurring once; the ten biggest clones make up around 5.4%. The sequenced material came from blood. The receptors originated from a middle-aged man in good health.

The gene calls are TRBV5-1 and TRBJ2-2; D gene uncertain. The germline V gene has CDR1 SGHRS and CDR2 YFSETQ. V gave up 9 bases and J gave up 8 bases, with 23 bases separating them. This CDR3 spans 15 amino acids. CDR3 sequence reads: CATFPRPGSYGELFF. In DNA form, the CDR3 reads TGCGCCACCTTCCCCCGCCCTGGTAGCTATGGGGAGCTGTTTTTT.

This chain links TRBV9 with TRBJ1-1, with a possible D match to TRBD1 (6 bases). The V gene's germline CDR1 is SGDLS and CDR2 YYNGEE. Trimming took 4 bases from V and 4 from J, leaving 14 bases between them. CDR3 length: 14 residues. The CDR3 region has the DNA TGTGCCAGCAGCTCCCGGGTGGGGGCCACTGAAGCTTTCTTT. Translating it yields CASSSRVGATEAFF. The entire variable domain, with the rest obtained from reference TRBV9 and TRBJ1-1, is as follows: DSGVTQTPKHLITATGQRVTLRCSPRSGDLSVYWYQQSLDQGLQFLIQYYNGEERAKGNILERFSAQQFPDLHSELNLSSLELGDSALYFCASSSRVGATEAFFGQGTRLTVV.

The rearrangement uses TRBV28 and TRBJ1-1; the D gene is possibly TRBD1 (5 bases). The CDR3 totals 13 residues. Germline CDR1 reads MDHEN; CDR2 reads SYDVKM. V shed 9 bases and J shed 10 bases, with 21 bases lying between them. CDR3 protein: CASLGQGFFGAFF. The CDR3 DNA reads TGTGCCAGTCTGGGGCAGGGCTTTTTCGGAGCTTTCTTT.

V gene TRBV30 combines with J gene TRBJ2-1; tentatively, D is TRBD1 (6 bases). The CDR3 runs to 14 residues. The germline V gene has CDR1 GTSNPN and CDR2 SVGIG (reference sequence). The ends were cut back, 3 bases at V and 4 bases at J, with 13 bases in the middle. The CDR3 DNA follows: TGTGCCTGGAGCCCCCTACAGGGTTACAATGAGCAGTTCTTC. Residues: CAWSPLQGYNEQFF.

The chain recombines TRBV28 with TRBJ1-2, with 8 nucleotides matching TRBD1. Trimming took 1 base from V and 5 from J; bases not matched to a gene: 6. Germline loops: CDR1 MDHEN, CDR2 SYDVKM. This CDR3 is built from 15 residues. This CDR3 is CASSLSAGGDYGYTF. The CDR3 DNA reads TGTGCCAGCAGTTTATCGGCAGGGGGCGATTATGGCTACACCTTC.

The chain carries TRBV5-8 and TRBJ1-6; D unresolved. This CDR3 contains 16 residues. The ends were cut back, 4 bases at V and 8 bases at J, with 19 bases in the middle. Germline V gene data show CDR1 as SGHTS and CDR2 as YDEGEE. The CDR3 DNA reads as TGTGCCAGCAGCGTCCGTTGGGTGGGCCCGGATTCACCCCTCCACTTT. The encoded protein is CASSVRWVGPDSPLHF.

The V gene is TRBV2, the J gene TRBJ1-2, with TRBD1 as a possible D gene (5 bases). Looked up from germline, CDR1 is SNHLY and CDR2 is FYNNEI. The V gene lost 1 base and the J gene lost 4 bases, with 7 bases spanning the gap. CDR3 size: 13 residues. Written as DNA, the CDR3 is TGTGCCAGCAGTGAAGGGGACCGCTATGGCTACACCTTC. The encoded protein is CASSEGDRYGYTF.

The V call is TRBV27, the J call TRBJ2-7, with TRBD1 identical over 10 bases. V trimming: 4 bases; J trimming: 2 bases; junction bases outside the gene matches: 14. The CDR3 extends over 18 amino acids. Per germline, CDR1 MNHEY and CDR2 SMNVEV (reference sequence). The CDR3 DNA reads as TGTGCCAGCAGTTACCGCTCTGACGGGACAGGGGTTCCCTACGAGCAGTACTTC. This translates into CASSYRSDGTGVPYEQYF.

The J gene is TRBJ1-1, the V gene TRBV6-6; D possibly corresponds to TRBD1 (5 bases). The CDR3 spans 13 residues. Trimming took off 8 bases at V and 0 bases at J, with 10 bases between the two ends. Per the germline V gene, CDR1 is MNHNY and CDR2 is SVGAGI (reference sequence). As DNA, the CDR3 is TGTGCCAGCCAAGGGGTAATGAACACTGAAGCTTTCTTT. Its translation is CASQGVMNTEAFF.

CDR3 protein: CASETGGNTEAFF. CDR3 in DNA: TGTGCCAGTGAAACAGGGGGCAACACTGAAGCTTTCTTT. This chain uses TRBV19 with TRBJ1-1, with 9 bases matching TRBD1. The trim removed 8 bases at V and 2 bases at J, leaving 3 bases unmatched. Germline V gene sequence: CDR1 LNHDA, CDR2 SQIVND (reference sequence). This CDR3 is built from 13 residues.

The chain is built from TRBV7-3 and TRBJ2-3; the D is unclear. This CDR3 is built from 13 residues. V gave up 5 bases and J gave up 6 bases, with 12 bases separating them. CDR1 is SGHTA and CDR2 is FQGTGA in the germline V gene. The CDR3 DNA is TGTGCCAGCAGCCCCACCGGTAGGGATACGCAGTATTTT. Translation: CASSPTGRDTQYF.

The V call is TRBV7-9, the J call TRBJ2-1, with unresolved D. The length of the CDR3 is 12 residues. Trimming removed 1 base at V and 6 bases at J, with 4 bases between. The germline gives CDR1 SEHNR, CDR2 FQNEAQ (reference sequence). In DNA, the CDR3 is TGTGCCAGCAGCTTAGATCTCAATGAGCAGTTCTTC. This gives the protein CASSLDLNEQFF. The entire variable domain, with the rest obtained from reference TRBV7-9 and TRBJ2-1, is as follows: DTGVSQNPRHKITKRGQNVTFRCDPISEHNRLYWYRQTLGQGPEFLTYFQNEAQLEKSRLLSDRFSAERPKGSFSTLEIQRTEQGDSAMYLCASSLDLNEQFFGPGTRLTVL.

This chain joins TRBV24-1 and TRBJ1-5; D unresolved. Germline lookup yields CDR1 KGHDR and CDR2 SFDVKD. The CDR3 has 13 residues. Trimming stripped 5 bases from V and 6 bases from J, with 10 bases between. The CDR3 DNA reads as TGTGCCACCAGTGCCCTAGATGGTCAGCCCCAGCATTTT. It yields the protein CATSALDGQPQHF.

The chain links TRBV19 to TRBJ1-2; TRBD1 matches 10 bases. After removal of 4 bases from V and 8 bases from J, the junction contained 10 bases not matched to a gene. The CDR3 contains 15 residues. Germline-derived CDR1 and CDR2 are LNHDA and SQIVND (reference sequence). CDR3 DNA: TGTGCCAGTAGTACGGAGGGACAGGGGTTGAGGGGCTACACCTTC. Protein sequence: CASSTEGQGLRGYTF.

The chain combines TRBV4-1 with TRBJ2-7; 11 bases agree with TRBD2. Per germline, CDR1 MGHRA and CDR2 YSYEKL. The CDR3 consists of 18 residues. V lost 0 bases to trimming and J lost 3 bases; unmatched junction nucleotides: 10. Written as DNA, the CDR3 is TGCGCCAGCAGCCAAGAGGCCCTAATAGCGGGGGGGAACTACGAGCAGTACTTC. The encoded protein is CASSQEALIAGGNYEQYF.